The present T cell receptor beta chain was sequenced within a study of control samples from healthy donors and cancer patients. TCRdb's copy holds only in-frame clones and misses some; the assay was immunoSEQ multiplex PCR. This sample has 150,000 to 200,000 clones, with roughly 94% found just once. This CDR3 is built from 14 residues. The V gene's germline CDR1 is MNHEY and CDR2 SVGAGI. V lost 6 bases to trimming and J lost 8 bases, with 16 bases between them. Specimen: blood. This clonotype was sampled from a woman younger than 35 in good health. The chain combines TRBV6-5 with TRBJ1-4; maybe TRBD1 (5 bases). The CDR3 DNA is TGTGCCAGCAGGAACCAGGGAAGCGGGGAAAAACTGTTTTTT. This gives the protein CASRNQGSGEKLFF.